One sample yielded the 8 T cell receptor beta chains listed below, sequenced in a study of beta chain features in type 1 diabetes. No cognate antigen is known for these TCRs. Study findings and constraints: TCRB CDR3s were moderately but significantly shorter in Type 1 diabetes patients in all four CD4+ subsets.

The authors reverse transcribed all of the isolated RNA, so sequencing captured expressed TCRB transcripts. Sequenced by immunoSEQ multiplex PCR; TCRdb stores in-frame clones only, minus some. The table lists roughly 300,000 clones, roughly 13% of them singletons, with less than 0.02% in the top ten. Sample: naive CD4+ T cells from blood. The receptors stem from a man aged 25 to 40 with type 1 diabetes.

The rearrangement uses TRBV6-1 and TRBJ1-1; D unclear. The V and J ends lost 5 bases and 1 base respectively, with 8 bases between them. Germline lookup yields CDR1 MNHNS and CDR2 SASEGT. CDR3 length equals 13 residues. CDR3 residues: CASSSQANTEAFF. The CDR3 nucleotides read TGTGCCAGCAGTTCGCAGGCGAACACTGAAGCTTTCTTT.

There are a few counts of this clone. This chain uses TRBV9 with TRBJ2-7; no clear D gene. V was clipped by 0 bases and J by 1 base, with 8 bases between them. The CDR3 has 14 residues. The germline V gene has CDR1 SGDLS and CDR2 YYNGEE. The CDR3 nucleotides are TGTGCCAGCAGCGTAGGCTCACAATCCTACGAGCAGTACTTC. This translates into CASSVGSQSYEQYF.

The rearrangement uses TRBV11-1 and TRBJ2-5; 13 bases align to TRBD2. CDR3 length: 18 residues. Per germline, CDR1 SGHAT and CDR2 FQDESV (reference sequence). V lost 0 bases, J lost 1 base, and 5 bases stayed unmatched. CDR3 coding DNA: TGTGCCAGCAGCTTAGCCCGGACTAGCGGGGGACCCCAAGAGACCCAGTACTTC. This sequence encodes CASSLARTSGGPQETQYF.

The V call is TRBV28, the J call TRBJ1-2; no reliable D call. There are 14 residues in the CDR3. V lost 2 bases, J lost 4 bases, and 11 bases lay in between. CDR1 and CDR2 (germline): MDHEN, SYDVKM. CDR3 DNA sequence: TGTGCCAGCAGTTTAGGTACCAAGAGCTATGGCTACACCTTC. It is translated as CASSLGTKSYGYTF.

V is TRBV7-6 and J is TRBJ2-1, with TRBD1 matching 10 bases. Trimming removed 3 bases from V and 7 bases from J; junction bases left unmatched: 3. The CDR3 has 14 residues. Germline lookup yields CDR1 SGHVS and CDR2 FNYEAQ. CDR3 nucleotide sequence: TGTGCCAGCAGCTTGGGACAGGGGTCTAATGAGCAGTTCTTC. Protein product: CASSLGQGSNEQFF.

This chain links TRBV28 with TRBJ2-7; no firm D call. The V end was cut by 5 bases, the J end by 0 bases, with 8 bases between. The germline gives CDR1 MDHEN, CDR2 SYDVKM. This CDR3 comprises 13 residues. CDR3 region: CASSRVNSYEQYF. The CDR3 bases are TGTGCCAGCAGTCGAGTGAACTCCTACGAGCAGTACTTC. The entire variable domain, with the rest obtained from reference TRBV28 and TRBJ2-7, is as follows: DVKVTQSSRYLVKRTGEKVFLECVQDMDHENMFWYRQDPGLGLRLIYFSYDVKMKEKGDIPEGYSVSREKKERFSLILESASTNQTSMYLCASSRVNSYEQYFGPGTRLTVT.

The chain is built from TRBV18 and TRBJ1-2, with 8 bases matching TRBD1. CDR3 length: 16 amino acids. The J segment lost 4 bases and the V segment lost 2 bases, leaving 9 bases of the junction unmatched. Germline V lookup: CDR1 KGHSH, CDR2 LQKENI. This CDR3 is CASSPGDDRGSYGYTF. The CDR3 DNA reads as TGTGCCAGCTCACCAGGAGATGACAGGGGAAGCTATGGCTACACCTTC.

This clone was picked up a small number of times. The rearrangement joins TRBV6-5 to TRBJ2-5, with a tentative D call TRBD2 (6 bases). Trimming took off 7 bases at V and 5 bases at J, with 14 bases between the two ends. The CDR3 length is 13 residues. Germline assignment: CDR1 MNHEY and CDR2 SVGAGI. CDR3 in DNA: TGTGCCAGCACCAACGGGGGAAAGGAGACCCAGTACTTC. Encoded protein: CASTNGGKETQYF.